The entry below describes one T cell receptor (beta chain). The data belong to a study of T cells after yellow fever vaccination. TCRdb analysed the 5' RACE reads with MiXCR anew, one entry per CDR3 protein. Seen here are a few hundred thousand distinct CDR3 sequences, approximately 18% observed once, and the top ten hold roughly a sixth. Germline CDR1 and CDR2: MNHEY and SVGAGI. This CDR3 has 16 amino acids. V was trimmed by 2 bases and J by 4 bases, leaving 15 bases between them. The chain links TRBV6-5 to TRBJ1-3; D remains unclear. This specimen was PBMCs, taken before the yellow fever booster vaccination. The receptor was isolated from a man younger than 35 who received the YFV17D yellow fever vaccine. The CDR3 is CASSYDWESFGNTIYF. The CDR3 DNA is TGTGCCAGCAGTTACGACTGGGAGTCGTTCGGAAACACCATATATTTT.